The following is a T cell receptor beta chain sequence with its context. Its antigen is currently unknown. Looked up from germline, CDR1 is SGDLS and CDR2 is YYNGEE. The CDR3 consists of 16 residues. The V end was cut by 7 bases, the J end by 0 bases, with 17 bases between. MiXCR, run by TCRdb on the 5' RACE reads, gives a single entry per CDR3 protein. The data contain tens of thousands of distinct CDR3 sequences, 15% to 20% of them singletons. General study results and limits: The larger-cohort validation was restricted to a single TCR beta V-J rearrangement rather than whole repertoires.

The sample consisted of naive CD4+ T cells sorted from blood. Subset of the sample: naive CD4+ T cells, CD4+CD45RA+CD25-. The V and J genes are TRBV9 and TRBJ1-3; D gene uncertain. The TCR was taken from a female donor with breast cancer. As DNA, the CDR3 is TGTGCCAGCGGCGCCCCTCAGCAACTCTCTGGAAACACCATATATTTT. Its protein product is CASGAPQQLSGNTIYF.